Sequencing of this TCR beta chain was carried out in a study of blood T cell repertoires in COVID-19. Looking at the study overall: Donors in the United States, Italy and Spain gave samples during acute or convalescent COVID-19. From T cells, B-cell-depleted T cells, or PBMCs came the material, which was cDNA or gDNA.

The germline V gene encodes CDR1 LNHDA and CDR2 SQIVND (reference sequence). V was pared by 10 bases and J by 5 bases, with 7 bases of the junction left unmatched. This CDR3 spans 13 amino acids. Profiled with immunoSEQ multiplex PCR; TCRdb holds only in-frame clones, not every one. This table holds some 250,000 clones, around 88% found once. The TCR sequence derives from a man aged 40-55 years with active or convalescent COVID-19. This chain links TRBV19 with TRBJ1-1; 10 bases agree with TRBD1. Sequences were obtained from peripheral blood. The CDR3 DNA reads TGTGCCACCCAGACAGGGGGCGGAACTGAAGCTTTCTTT. This codes for CATQTGGGTEAFF.